Below are 22 T cell receptor beta chains sequenced from a single sample in a study of T cells in Graves' hyperthyroidism and ophthalmopathy (dated by TCRdb to the late 2010s). Libraries were built with multiplex PCR. TCRdb records Illumina HiSeq 2000 as the sequencer. TCR beta CDR3 regions were amplified from RNA transcripts. A first-round RT-PCR of the TCR CDR3 used the HTBI primer set with the Qiagen OneStep RT-PCR kit. TCRdb handled the public reads itself, with Q25 trimming in fastp and clone calling in MiXCR, and kept productive beta chains. Rows are combined by CDR3 protein, so each entry shows the most common genes and DNA. Recorded for this sample are 500,000 to 600,000 distinct CDR3 sequences; around 46% of them occurred a single time. About 8% of the sample comes from the top ten. The specimen sequenced was peripheral blood or thyroid tissue (not recorded which). Receptors originate from a woman under 30 with Graves' hyperthyroidism.

This clonotype was observed many times. This chain connects TRBV27 to TRBJ1-2; D remains ambiguous. The CDR3 loop spans 15 amino acids. CDR1 is MNHEY, CDR2 SMNVEV, per germline (reference sequence). Trimming shortened V by 3 bases and J by 5 bases, and 16 bases separated the two germline ends. The CDR3 nucleotides are TGTGCCAGCAGTTTCCTTCCCTTGATGGGGTATGGCTACACCTTC. This codes for CASSFLPLMGYGYTF.

The sample holds many counts of this clonotype. This rearrangement joins TRBV12-3 or TRBV12-4 to TRBJ2-5; 7 bases agree with TRBD1. After removal of 5 bases from V and 1 base from J, the junction contained 10 bases not matched to a gene. CDR3 length equals 16 residues. The CDR3 loop is CASSGGLTGSQETQYF. CDR3 coding DNA: TGTGCCAGCAGTGGGGGCTTGACAGGGTCCCAAGAGACCCAGTACTTC.

This chain uses TRBV12-3 or TRBV12-4 with TRBJ1-5; D gene ambiguous. The V end lost 0 bases, the J end lost 10 bases, and 7 bases lay between the germline ends. The CDR3 sequence is 12 residues long. CDR3 nucleotide sequence: TGTGCCAGCAGTTTAGCGGCCAGCCCCCAGCATTTT. Translating gives CASSLAASPQHF.

This clonotype was seen repeatedly, ten times or more. The V gene is TRBV14, the J gene TRBJ2-6; no firm D call. Trimming removed 4 bases at V and 4 bases at J, with 11 bases between. This CDR3 is built from 15 residues. Germline assignment: CDR1 SGHDN and CDR2 FVKESK. The chain's CDR3 is CASSLLSGGANVLTF. The CDR3 coding sequence is TGTGCCAGCAGCCTCCTTTCTGGAGGGGCCAACGTCCTGACTTTC.

The chain couples TRBV4-1 to TRBJ1-2, with a weak D call TRBD1 (6 bases). Germline CDR1 is MGHRA and CDR2 is YSYEKL. CDR3 length equals 16 residues. V lost 7 bases to trimming and J lost 2 bases, with 20 bases between them. CDR3: CASTSLGGGKNYGYTF. The CDR3 nucleotides read TGCGCCAGCACTAGCCTTGGGGGCGGAAAGAACTATGGCTACACCTTC.

This clonotype was counted once. The chain is built from TRBV4-1 and TRBJ2-7; 7 nucleotides match TRBD1. The end of the DNA is better explained by TRBJ2-1, so the J call may be wrong. The CDR3 has 13 amino acids. Germline V gene lookup returns CDR1 MGHRA and CDR2 YSYEKL. DNA of the CDR3: TGCGCCAGCAGCCAGGGGACAGACAATGAGCAGTTCTTC. Its translation is CASSQGTDNEQFF.

The chain combines TRBV7-6 with TRBJ1-1, with 10 bases aligning to TRBD1. V lost 4 bases and J lost 4; bases outside the gene matches: 6. From germline, CDR1 is SGHVS and CDR2 FNYEAQ. The CDR3 has 15 amino acids. DNA for the CDR3: TGTGCCAGCAGCTCTGGGACAGGGGAGGTCACTGAAGCTTTCTTT. Translation gives CASSSGTGEVTEAFF.

V and J are TRBV29-1 and TRBJ2-6; 7 bases map to TRBD1. The ends lost 5 bases at V and 0 bases at J; junction bases unmatched: 4. Germline-derived CDR1 and CDR2 are SQVTM and ANQGSEA. The CDR3 runs to 15 residues. The CDR3 loop reads CSVRDRRSGANVLTF. CDR3 nucleotide sequence: TGCAGCGTTCGGGACAGACGCTCTGGGGCCAACGTCCTGACTTTC.

This clonotype was observed many times. V and J are TRBV20-1 and TRBJ2-7; TRBD1 agrees at 7 bases. After removal of 3 bases from V and 2 bases from J, the junction contained 13 bases not matched to a gene. Looked up from germline, CDR1 is DFQATT and CDR2 is SNEGSKA (reference sequence). The CDR3 runs to 16 residues. CDR3 sequence (DNA): TGCAGTGCTAGGGGATTCCTTCCGGGACAGCCCTACGAGCAGTACTTC. Residues: CSARGFLPGQPYEQYF.

The rearrangement joins TRBV20-1 to TRBJ2-2, with TRBD2 identical over 12 bases. Germline V CDR1 and CDR2: DFQATT, SNEGSKA (reference sequence). V trimming: 3 bases; J trimming: 4 bases; junction bases outside the gene matches: 6. This CDR3 is 16 amino acids long. CDR3 region: CSASPGLAGFTGELFF. The CDR3 coding sequence is TGCAGTGCTAGTCCGGGACTAGCGGGTTTCACCGGGGAGCTGTTTTTT.

Only a few counts were recorded for this clonotype. A much bigger clone sits one base away, suggesting this may be a read error. Lacking the conserved final phenylalanine or tryptophan, this CDR3 likely reflects a read error. This CDR3 reads CASSVDANTEAFL. For the CDR3, the DNA is TGTGCCAGCAGCGTAGATGCAAACACTGAAGCTTTCCTT. The chain joins TRBV9 to TRBJ1-1; D uncertain. There are 13 residues in the CDR3. Germline lookup yields CDR1 SGDLS and CDR2 YYNGEE. V was pared by 0 bases and J by 2 bases, with 5 bases between.

The chain combines TRBV15 with TRBJ2-5, with D unresolved. The J call may be in error: the DNA end matches TRBJ2-7 better. The CDR3 consists of 13 residues. In germline, CDR1 is LNHNV, CDR2 YYDKDF (reference sequence). The CDR3 nucleotides are TGTGCCACCAGCAGCCAGGACGGCTACGAGCAGTACTTC. Amino acids: CATSSQDGYEQYF.

This clonotype was found a few times. The chain carries TRBV20-1 and TRBJ2-3, with TRBD2 as a possible D gene (6 bases). Germline V CDR1 and CDR2: DFQATT, SNEGSKA (reference sequence). This CDR3 has 16 residues. Trimming took off 1 base at V and 0 bases at J, with 14 bases between the two ends. The CDR3 region is CSARAPLATSTDTQYF. CDR3 DNA: TGCAGTGCTAGAGCCCCCCTAGCGACTAGCACAGATACGCAGTATTTT.

V gene TRBV19 combines with J gene TRBJ2-2, with D possibly being TRBD2 (5 bases). This CDR3 region has 13 residues. The germline CDR1 and CDR2 sequences are LNHDA and SQIVND (reference sequence). V was trimmed by 0 bases and J by 10 bases, leaving 9 bases between them. The CDR3 DNA is TGTGCCAGTAGTATAGACCGGGGAGCGGAGCTGTTTTTT. Translated: CASSIDRGAELFF.

This chain joins TRBV20-1 and TRBJ2-2; D may be TRBD1 (6 bases). CDR3 length: 14 amino acids. Looked up from germline, CDR1 is DFQATT and CDR2 is SNEGSKA (reference sequence). V lost 5 bases and J lost 5, with 15 bases in between. The CDR3 loop reads CSAYTGIATGELFF. As DNA, the CDR3 is TGCAGTGCTTACACAGGGATTGCGACCGGGGAGCTGTTTTTT.

This clonotype was counted many times. The chain employs TRBV19 and TRBJ2-7; D may be TRBD2 (6 bases). The CDR3 runs to 14 residues. Trimming removed 1 base from V and 0 bases from J, with 7 bases in between. The germline V gene encodes CDR1 LNHDA and CDR2 SQIVND (reference sequence). The CDR3 loop is CASSIGAGSYEQYF. The CDR3 DNA sequence: TGTGCCAGTAGTATAGGAGCGGGCTCCTACGAGCAGTACTTC.

This clonotype was seen many times. The V call is TRBV10-2, the J call TRBJ2-7; TRBD1 aligns across 8 bases. From germline, CDR1 is WSHSY and CDR2 SAAADI. The CDR3 is made up of 12 amino acids. V trimming: 8 bases; J trimming: 6 bases; junction bases outside the gene matches: 6. The CDR3 DNA sequence: TGCGCCAGCGGAGGACAGGGAGGCGAGCAGTACTTC. Protein: CASGGQGGEQYF.

The chain recombines TRBV29-1 with TRBJ2-6; 9 bases match TRBD1. CDR3 length: 18 residues. From germline, CDR1 is SQVTM and CDR2 ANQGSEA. Trimming removed 5 bases from V and 3 bases from J; junction bases left unmatched: 14. CDR3 loop: CSVFGDRAYSGGANVLTF. CDR3 in DNA: TGCAGCGTTTTCGGGGACAGGGCGTACTCAGGTGGGGCCAACGTCCTGACTTTC.

This clonotype was observed at least ten times. The rearrangement joins TRBV27 to TRBJ1-1; 7 bases map to TRBD1. Germline assignment: CDR1 MNHEY and CDR2 SMNVEV (reference sequence). With 5 bases clipped from V and 1 base from J, the junction kept 7 bases outside the gene matches. The CDR3 has 15 amino acids. CDR3 loop: CASSPRQGANTEAFF. For the CDR3, the DNA is TGTGCCAGCAGTCCGCGACAGGGAGCGAACACTGAAGCTTTCTTT.

The gene calls are TRBV15 and TRBJ2-7; perhaps TRBD1 as D (5 bases). The CDR3 contains 15 residues. V was clipped by 5 bases and J by 4 bases, with 18 bases between them. Germline CDR1 LNHNV, CDR2 YYDKDF (reference sequence). DNA of the CDR3: TGTGCCACCAGCGGTGACAGTAACACGGGTTACGAGCAGTACTTC. Encoded protein: CATSGDSNTGYEQYF.

For this clonotype: A much larger clone sits a single nucleotide away, making a read error possible. The chain uses TRBV10-1 and TRBJ2-7; 13 nucleotides match TRBD2. Germline CDR1 and CDR2: WNHNN and SYGVQD (reference sequence). V lost 9 bases, J lost 6 bases, and 11 bases stayed unmatched. This CDR3 contains 15 residues. Here the CDR3 reads CASPEGTSGMIEQYF. The CDR3 nucleotides read TGCGCCAGTCCTGAGGGGACTAGCGGGATGATCGAGCAGTACTTC.

Details on this clonotype: A much more abundant neighbour one base away suggests this may be a read error. This chain joins TRBV25-1 and TRBJ1-6; the D gene is possibly TRBD1 (6 bases). The CDR3 is made up of 14 amino acids. V dropped 9 bases and J dropped 8 bases, with 17 bases sitting between them. Germline V gene sequence: CDR1 MGHDK, CDR2 SYGVNS. CDR3 in DNA: TGTGCCAGTCGTGGAACAGGGCGATATTCACCCCTCCACTTT. Translated, it gives CASRGTGRYSPLHF.